These T cell receptor beta chains were read from a single sample in a study of Graves' ophthalmopathy and Graves' hyperthyroidism. TCRdb re-derived calls from the multiplex PCR reads in MiXCR, one entry per CDR3 protein. The repertoire consists of about 220,000 distinct CDR3 sequences, with approximately 21% occurring once and the leading ten covering roughly 39%. Specimen: peripheral blood. The receptors derive from a woman in her forties or fifties with Graves' ophthalmopathy. CDR3s include the opening cysteine and the closing phenylalanine or tryptophan. The D gene is left open where the match is weak. Not every row has a clone size; where given, it reads once, few, many or a size class.

J,size,D,V,DNA,CDR3
TRBJ2-5,many,TRBD2,TRBV15,TGTGCCACCAGCAGAGAGGGAGGGAGGGCGCGACAAGAGACCCAGTACTTC,CATSREGGRARQETQYF
TRBJ2-2,many,TRBD1,TRBV12-3/TRBV12-4,TGTGCCAGCAGTTTTCGTCAGGGGGAATTTATCGCCGGGGAGCTGTTTTTT,CASSFRQGEFIAGELFF
TRBJ1-5,many,NA,TRBV6-5,TGTGCCAGCAGTCCAAACCCTTACAGGGACGGGGGGAATCAGCCCCAGCATTTT,CASSPNPYRDGGNQPQHF
TRBJ2-7,few,TRBD2,TRBV6-1,TGTGCCAGCGGGCGACTAGCGGGGGCAAGAAACGAGCAGTACTTC,CASGRLAGARNEQYF
TRBJ2-2,few,NA,TRBV24-1,TGTGCCACCAGTGATTTGTCCGACGCGAACACCGGGGAGCTGTTTTTT,CATSDLSDANTGELFF
TRBJ2-5,many,NA,TRBV6-1,TGTGCCAGCAGCCCCGGGGGAAACCAAGAGACCCAGTACTTC,CASSPGGNQETQYF
TRBJ2-7,many,TRBD1,TRBV6-1,TGTGCCAGCAGTCCCGGGACAGGGGTCTCCTACGAGCAGTACTTC,CASSPGTGVSYEQYF
TRBJ2-7,many,NA,TRBV20-1,TGCAGTGCTAGACCCGATAGCGGCTACGAGCAGTACTTC,CSARPDSGYEQYF
TRBJ1-6,many,NA,TRBV28,TGTGCCAGCAGTTCCCCGGGACCGTATAATTCACCCCTCCACTTT,CASSSPGPYNSPLHF
TRBJ2-6,many,TRBD1,TRBV27,TGTGCCAGCAGCCCCGGACAGGGGGCACGAGGGGCCAACGTCCTGACTTTC,CASSPGQGARGANVLTF
TRBJ2-5,few,TRBD2,TRBV5-1,TGCGCCAGCAGCTTGCAAGCGGGAGGGGCGGAGACCCAGTACTTC,CASSLQAGGAETQYF
TRBJ1-6,NA,TRBD1,TRBV2,TGTGCCAGGAAGGGGGCGAGCTCCTATAATTCACCCCTCCACTTT,CARKGASSYNSPLHF
TRBJ1-2,NA,NA,TRBV28,TGTGCCAGCAGTTTAAGGGGGGCGTATGGCTACACCTTC,CASSLRGAYGYTF
TRBJ1-3,many,NA,TRBV7-2,TGTGCCAGCAGCTTAGGACAGAGCTCTGGAAACACCATATATTTT,CASSLGQSSGNTIYF
TRBJ2-2,once,NA,TRBV6-2/TRBV6-3,TGTGCCAGCAGTTACAAGGAGGGGTACACCGGGGAGCTGTTTTTT,CASSYKEGYTGELFF
TRBJ2-5,NA,TRBD2,TRBV6-1,TGTGCCAGCATCCTGAGTGGGAGCGGGACAGAGACCCAGTACTTC,CASILSGSGTETQYF
TRBJ2-5,NA,NA,TRBV2,TGTGCCAGCAGTGGGACCGTACCCTTGGAGACCCAGTACTTC,CASSGTVPLETQYF
TRBJ2-6,many,NA,TRBV12-3/TRBV12-4,TGTGCCAGCAGCCAGATCTCTGGGGCCAACGTCCTGACTTTC,CASSQISGANVLTF
TRBJ2-3,many,TRBD2,TRBV5-1,TGCGCCAGCAGCTGGTCTCGGAGCGGGGGGGGGACAGATACGCAGTATTTT,CASSWSRSGGGTDTQYF
TRBJ2-5,NA,NA,TRBV9,TGTGCCAGCAGCGTAGCGGGGGGCGGGGCTCTCCAAGAGACCCAGTACTTC,CASSVAGGGALQETQYF
TRBJ2-5,many,NA,TRBV7-9,TGTGCCAGCAGACGTTCCGGTTTGGGGGAGACCCAGTACTTC,CASRRSGLGETQYF
TRBJ2-1,NA,TRBD2,TRBV3-1,TGTGCCAGCAGCCCCCGGACTAGCGGGAGGTTCACCTACAATGAGCAGTTCTTC,CASSPRTSGRFTYNEQFF
TRBJ2-7,many,NA,TRBV6-2/TRBV6-3,TGTGCCAGCCTACAGCCTAAAGAGACCTACGAGCAGTACTTC,CASLQPKETYEQYF
TRBJ1-2,once,NA,TRBV27,TGTGCCAGCAGTCCGACCCCAGGCCTTGGCTACACCTTC,CASSPTPGLGYTF
TRBJ2-7,many,TRBD2,TRBV2,TGTGCCAGCAGGGGGACTAGCGGGAGTAAGGGTGTTTACGAGCAGTACTTC,CASRGTSGSKGVYEQYF
TRBJ1-2,many,NA,TRBV7-2,TGTGCCAGCAGCTTAGACAGGGAGAGCTATGGCTACACCTTC,CASSLDRESYGYTF
TRBJ1-3,many,NA,TRBV28,TGTGCCAGCAGTTTTTTGATCAAGAGCTCTGGAAACACCATATATTTT,CASSFLIKSSGNTIYF
TRBJ2-5,many,NA,TRBV10-3,TGTGCCATCAGGCTCGGAGGGCCAGGAGGAGAGACCCAGTACTTC,CAIRLGGPGGETQYF
TRBJ2-4,many,TRBD2,TRBV30,TGTGCCTGGAGTCTCAGCGGGGCTCAAAACATTCAGTACTTC,CAWSLSGAQNIQYF
TRBJ2-2,many,NA,TRBV5-1,TGCGCCAGCAGCCCTACTGGCTTCGAGCTGTTTTTT,CASSPTGFELFF
TRBJ2-5,many,TRBD2,TRBV27,TGTGCCAGCAGTTTCCGGACTAGTAAAGAGACCCAGTACTTC,CASSFRTSKETQYF
TRBJ2-7,NA,TRBD1,TRBV29-1,TGCAGCGTGGAGGACAGGGGGACCTACGAGCAGTACTTC,CSVEDRGTYEQYF
TRBJ2-7,many,NA,TRBV2,TGTGCCAGCGACCGGGCCTATTCCTACGAGCAGTACTTC,CASDRAYSYEQYF
TRBJ2-5,many,NA,TRBV10-3,TGTGCCATCAGTGAGTCGAAGGGGAGGGAGACCCAGTACTTC,CAISESKGRETQYF
TRBJ2-6,few,NA,TRBV11-1,TGTGCCAGCAGCTGGACTACAGGAGTTGGGGAGGGGGCCAACGTCCTGACTTTC,CASSWTTGVGEGANVLTF
TRBJ1-2,many,NA,TRBV30,TGTGCCTGGAGCTCGGAAGGGATTGGTGGCTACACCTTC,CAWSSEGIGGYTF
TRBJ2-2,NA,NA,TRBV7-3,TGTGCCAGCAGCCCTACCCCGACTTGGGGGGAGCTGTTTTTT,CASSPTPTWGELFF
TRBJ1-2,many,TRBD1,TRBV2,TGTGCCAGCAGTCAAGGACAGGTCTATGGCTACACCTTC,CASSQGQVYGYTF
TRBJ1-5,many,NA,TRBV6-2/TRBV6-3,TGTGCCACCTCCCGGGAGGTAGGCTCGACCCAGCATTTT,CATSREVGSTQHF
TRBJ2-2,few,NA,TRBV5-5,TGTGCCAGCAGCTTTTCGGGGCCTCTGGCCGGGGAGCTGTTTTTT,CASSFSGPLAGELFF
TRBJ1-1,NA,NA,TRBV12-5,TGTGCTAGTGGTTCCGCAGCGACAATCACTGAAGCTTTCTTT,CASGSAATITEAFF
TRBJ1-3,many,NA,TRBV12-3/TRBV12-4,TGTGCCAGCAGAGAGACCTCTGGAAACACCATATATTTT,CASRETSGNTIYF
TRBJ2-7,many,TRBD1,TRBV6-5,TGTGCCAGCAGTTCCGTAGACAGGGAATACGAGCAGTACTTC,CASSSVDREYEQYF
TRBJ2-5,many,NA,TRBV20-1,TGCAGTGCCAGTCAGACGACCCAGTACTTC,CSASQTTQYF
TRBJ2-5,many,TRBD2,TRBV27,TGTGCCAGCAGCCCAAGCGGGGTAGCGGGAGTGGAGACCCAGTACTTC,CASSPSGVAGVETQYF
TRBJ2-7,many,TRBD2,TRBV6-5,TGTGCCAGCAGTTACTCGGGGGGACTAGCGGGGGCCTACGAGCAGTACTTC,CASSYSGGLAGAYEQYF
TRBJ2-5,many,NA,TRBV2,TGTGCCAGCGTTTCCGGGGAGACCCAGTACTTC,CASVSGETQYF
TRBJ2-4,many,NA,TRBV28,TGTGCCAGCAGTTTCGTCAGACTACCAAAAAACATTCAGTACTTC,CASSFVRLPKNIQYF
TRBJ2-7,many,TRBD1,TRBV12-3/TRBV12-4,TGTGCCAGCAGACTGACAGGGGCCCGCTACGAGCAGTACTTC,CASRLTGARYEQYF
TRBJ2-7,few,NA,TRBV4-1,TGCGCCAGCAGCCAAGGAACAGGGTACTCCTACGAGCAGTACTTC,CASSQGTGYSYEQYF
TRBJ1-1,many,NA,TRBV6-4,TGTGCCAGCAGTGATAGGCGAGGGACTGAAGCTTTCTTT,CASSDRRGTEAFF
TRBJ1-1,NA,NA,TRBV6-5,TGTGCCAGCAGTTACCAGAAGATGAACACTGAAGCTTTCTTT,CASSYQKMNTEAFF
TRBJ2-5,many,TRBD2,TRBV12-3/TRBV12-4,TGTGCCAGCAGTTTAGCCCTCGCGGGAGTGGAGACCCAGTACTTC,CASSLALAGVETQYF